These 20 T cell receptor beta chains were sequenced from one sample in a study of T cells after yellow fever vaccination. TCRdb re-analysed the 5' RACE reads in MiXCR, keeping a single row per CDR3 protein. The sample includes 400,000 to 650,000 distinct CDR3 sequences, 20% to 25% of them seen just once. Sample: PBMCs, taken about 21 days after the first yellow fever vaccination. The receptors come from a man younger than 35 who received the YFV17D yellow fever vaccine.

This clonotype showed up just a few times. The chain carries TRBV5-1 and TRBJ2-3, with 13 bases matching TRBD2. The germline gives CDR1 SGHRS, CDR2 YFSETQ. The CDR3 is 16 residues long. After removal of 4 bases from V and 5 bases from J, the junction contained 7 bases not matched to a gene. This CDR3 reads CASSVKLAGGQDTQYF. DNA of the CDR3: TGCGCCAGCAGCGTCAAACTAGCGGGGGGGCAAGATACGCAGTATTTT. Variable domain in full (rest from reference TRBV5-1 and TRBJ2-3): KAGVTQTPRYLIKTRGQQVTLSCSPISGHRSVSWYQQTPGQGLQFLFEYFSETQRNKGNFPGRFSGRQFSNSRSEMNVSTLELGDSALYLCASSVKLAGGQDTQYFGPGTRLTVL.

There are a few counts of this clonotype. V is TRBV7-3 and J is TRBJ1-1; D is unresolved. Trimming took off 3 bases at V and 7 bases at J, with 18 bases between the two ends. CDR1 and CDR2 (germline): SGHTA, FQGTGA. This CDR3 comprises 15 residues. Here the CDR3 reads CASSLIRAGLGEAFF. DNA of the CDR3: TGTGCCAGCAGCTTGATCCGGGCTGGGTTAGGTGAAGCTTTCTTT.

Regarding this clonotype: One end of the junction fails to match germline, which may point to a read error. V gene TRBV12-3 or TRBV12-4 combines with J gene TRBJ2-5; no definite D call. This CDR3 has 12 amino acids. The CDR3 reads CASSHHQETQYF. The CDR3 coding sequence is TGTGCCAGCAGTCATCACCAGGAGACCCAGTACTTC.

The sample holds a few counts of this clonotype. The J gene is TRBJ1-2, the V gene TRBV7-2; D not resolved. This CDR3 spans 14 amino acids. Trimming left V 4 bases short and J 4 bases short, with 13 bases between. Germline CDR1 SGHTA, CDR2 FQGNSA. The DNA of the CDR3 is TGTGCCAGCAGCTCCTCGACGGTGGGCTATGGCTACACCTTC. Translated: CASSSSTVGYGYTF.

This clonotype was found a few times. This chain joins TRBV4-1 and TRBJ2-5; 13 positions agree with TRBD2. V gave up 0 bases and J gave up 2 bases; unmatched junction bases: 3. The germline gives CDR1 MGHRA, CDR2 YSYEKL. The CDR3 extends over 17 amino acids. The CDR3 loop reads CASSQEWTSGGQETQYF. CDR3 sequence (DNA): TGCGCCAGCAGCCAAGAATGGACTAGCGGGGGTCAAGAGACCCAGTACTTC.

The V gene is TRBV6-1, the J gene TRBJ2-7; 14 bases match TRBD2. The CDR3 covers 14 residues. CDR1 and CDR2 from the germline V gene are MNHNS and SASEGT. Trimming cost V 6 bases and J 7 bases; bases outside gene matches: 5. CDR3 DNA sequence: TGTGCCAGCAGAGTGGGACTAGCGGGGGATGAGCAGTACTTC. It codes for CASRVGLAGDEQYF.

V gene TRBV6-6 combines with J gene TRBJ2-1; D is unresolved. CDR1 is MNHNY, CDR2 SVGAGI, per germline (reference sequence). Trimming pared 3 bases from V and 15 bases from J, leaving 12 bases between. The CDR3 spans 11 residues. CDR3 DNA: TGTGCCAGCAGTTATGGCGAGCTTCGGTTCTTC. This codes for CASSYGELRFF.

The chain is built from TRBV28 and TRBJ1-6; 10 nucleotides line up with TRBD1. CDR1 and CDR2 from the germline V gene are MDHEN and SYDVKM. This CDR3 comprises 15 residues. Trimming at V came to 8 bases and at J to 9 bases, leaving 10 bases not matched to a gene. The CDR3 loop is CASGQGQGWFSPLHF. The CDR3 DNA reads as TGTGCCAGCGGCCAGGGACAGGGGTGGTTTTCACCCCTCCACTTT.

This chain joins TRBV7-7 and TRBJ2-3; D remains unclear. The germline CDR1 and CDR2 sequences are SSHAT and FNYEAQ (reference sequence). The CDR3 length is 13 residues. The ends were cut back, 5 bases at V and 5 bases at J, with 11 bases in the middle. The chain's CDR3 is CASSPDTRDTQYF. In nucleotides, the CDR3 is TGTGCCAGCAGCCCCGATACCCGAGATACGCAGTATTTT.

This clonotype was observed at least ten times. This chain links TRBV7-8 with TRBJ2-5, with 7 nucleotides matching TRBD2. The CDR3 sequence is 14 residues long. After removal of 1 base from V and 5 bases from J, the junction contained 4 bases not matched to a gene. CDR1 SGHVS and CDR2 FQNEAQ come from the germline V gene. The DNA of the CDR3 is TGTGCCAGCAGCTTAGTGGGGGGGATGGAGACCCAGTACTTC. This encodes CASSLVGGMETQYF.

J is TRBJ2-1 and V is TRBV7-2, with 10 bases aligning to TRBD2. The germline V gene has CDR1 SGHTA and CDR2 FQGNSA. V shed 8 bases, J shed 6 bases, and the junction held 7 bases outside the gene matches. CDR3 length: 14 amino acids. Here the CDR3 DNA reads TGTGCCAGCGCCATAGCGGGGGGCCGCAATGAGCAGTTCTTC. Translation: CASAIAGGRNEQFF.

The genes are TRBV6-2 or TRBV6-3 and TRBJ2-5; D gene uncertain. The CDR3 totals 15 residues. V lost 8 bases and J 3 bases, leaving 19 bases between the germline ends. Germline-derived CDR1 and CDR2 are MNHEY and SVGEGT. CDR3 sequence reads: CASCLWLASKETQYF. CDR3 sequence (DNA): TGTGCCAGCTGCCTATGGTTAGCTTCCAAAGAGACCCAGTACTTC.

The sample holds a few counts of this clonotype. This sequence joins TRBV5-5 and TRBJ2-7; 7 nucleotides agree with TRBD1. Germline V CDR1 and CDR2: SGHKS, YYEKEE (reference sequence). Trimming removed 1 base from V and 6 bases from J; junction bases left unmatched: 7. The CDR3 is 14 amino acids. The CDR3 DNA sequence: TGTGCCAGCAGCTTGCTTCCAGGGGGTAGCGAGCAGTACGTC. Translating gives CASSLLPGGSEQYV.

The table lists this clonotype with a count of one. The chain links TRBV5-6 to TRBJ2-3, with TRBD2 matching 8 bases. This CDR3 has 16 residues. CDR1 and CDR2 from the germline V gene are SGHDT and YYEEEE. The trim removed 4 bases at V and 0 bases at J, leaving 7 bases unmatched. Written as DNA, the CDR3 is TGTGCCAGCAGCGGGCCGGGGGGGGGCAGCACAGATACGCAGTATTTT. Translating gives CASSGPGGGSTDTQYF.

This chain connects TRBV15 to TRBJ1-4; TRBD1 might be the D (5 bases). This CDR3 has 14 amino acids. V was pared by 4 bases and J by 6 bases, with 12 bases between. From germline, CDR1 is LNHNV and CDR2 YYDKDF (reference sequence). The chain's CDR3 is CATSTGQTDEKLFF. CDR3 DNA sequence: TGTGCCACCAGCACAGGGCAAACCGATGAAAAACTGTTTTTT.

This chain uses TRBV28 with TRBJ2-1; D is uncertain. The V gene's germline CDR1 is MDHEN and CDR2 SYDVKM. The CDR3 has 11 amino acids. With 8 bases removed from V and 4 bases from J, the gap between germline ends came to 6 bases. For the CDR3, the DNA is TGTGCCAGCCACAGATACAATGAGCAGTTCTTC. As protein: CASHRYNEQFF.

This clonotype was picked up a small number of times. The chain recombines TRBV12-3 or TRBV12-4 with TRBJ2-3; 9 positions agree with TRBD2. The CDR3 runs to 18 residues. J gave up 5 bases and V 5 bases, and 17 bases lay outside the gene matches. Here the CDR3 reads CASSPQGLAGFFGDTQYF. Here the CDR3 DNA reads TGTGCCAGCAGTCCCCAGGGGCTAGCGGGGTTCTTCGGAGATACGCAGTATTTT.

The V and J genes are TRBV2 and TRBJ2-5; either TRBD1 or TRBD2 may supply D (5 bases each). Germline V gene lookup returns CDR1 SNHLY and CDR2 FYNNEI. CDR3 length: 14 residues. V was cut by 4 bases and J by 4 bases, with 13 bases left in between. DNA of the CDR3: TGTGCCAGCAGTGGTTGGGGGATGGGAGAGACCCAGTACTTC. This sequence encodes CASSGWGMGETQYF.

The chain is built from TRBV7-3 and TRBJ2-4, with TRBD2 identical over 7 bases. This CDR3 has 11 amino acids. Germline assignment: CDR1 SGHTA and CDR2 FQGTGA. The junction had 3 bases not matched to a gene; V was cut back by 6 bases and J by 10 bases. CDR3 sequence: CASSSGGIQYF. The CDR3 region has the DNA TGTGCCAGCAGTTCCGGGGGGATTCAGTACTTC. Combining the CDR3 with reference TRBV7-3 and TRBJ2-4 gives the whole variable domain GAGVSQTPSNKVTEKGKYVELRCDPISGHTALYWYRQSLGQGPEFLIYFQGTGAADDSGLPNDRFFAVRPEGSVSTLKIQRTERGDSAVYLCASSSGGIQYFGAGTRLSVL.

V gene TRBV7-9 combines with J gene TRBJ2-3, with 10 bases matching TRBD1. V shed 8 bases and J 2 bases; nucleotides not matched to a gene: 10. Per the germline V gene, CDR1 is SEHNR and CDR2 is FQNEAQ (reference sequence). This CDR3 spans 16 amino acids. This CDR3 reads CASRPWGTGATDTQYF. The CDR3 nucleotides are TGTGCCAGCCGCCCCTGGGGGACAGGGGCCACAGATACGCAGTATTTT.